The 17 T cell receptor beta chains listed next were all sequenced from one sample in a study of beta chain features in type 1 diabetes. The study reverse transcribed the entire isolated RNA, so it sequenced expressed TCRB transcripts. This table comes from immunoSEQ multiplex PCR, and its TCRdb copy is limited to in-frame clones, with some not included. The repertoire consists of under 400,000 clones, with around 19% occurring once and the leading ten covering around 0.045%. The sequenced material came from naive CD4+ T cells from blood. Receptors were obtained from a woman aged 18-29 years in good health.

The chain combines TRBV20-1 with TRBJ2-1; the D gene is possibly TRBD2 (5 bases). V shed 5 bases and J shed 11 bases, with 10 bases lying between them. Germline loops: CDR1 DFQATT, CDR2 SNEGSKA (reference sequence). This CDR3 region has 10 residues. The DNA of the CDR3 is TGCAGTGCTGACTATAGAAAGCAGTTCTTC. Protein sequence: CSADYRKQFF.

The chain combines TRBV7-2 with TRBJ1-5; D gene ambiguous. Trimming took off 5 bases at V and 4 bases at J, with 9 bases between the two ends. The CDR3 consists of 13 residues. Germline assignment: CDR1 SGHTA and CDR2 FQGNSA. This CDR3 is CASSPKENQPQHF. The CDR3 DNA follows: TGTGCCAGCAGCCCGAAGGAGAATCAGCCCCAGCATTTT.

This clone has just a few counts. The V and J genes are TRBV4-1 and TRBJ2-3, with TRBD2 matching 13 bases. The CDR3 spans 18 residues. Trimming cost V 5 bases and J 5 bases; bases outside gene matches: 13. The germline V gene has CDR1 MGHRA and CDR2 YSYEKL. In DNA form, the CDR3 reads TGCGCCAGCAGCTCACCAGCTCGACTAGCGGGAGGCGTAGATACGCAGTATTTT. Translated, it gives CASSSPARLAGGVDTQYF.

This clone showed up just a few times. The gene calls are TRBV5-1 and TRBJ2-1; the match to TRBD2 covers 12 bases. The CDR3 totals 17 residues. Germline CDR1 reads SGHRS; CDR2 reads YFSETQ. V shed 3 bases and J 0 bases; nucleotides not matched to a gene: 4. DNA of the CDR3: TGCGCCAGCAGCTCTGGACTAGCGGGGAGCTCCTACAATGAGCAGTTCTTC. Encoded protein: CASSSGLAGSSYNEQFF.

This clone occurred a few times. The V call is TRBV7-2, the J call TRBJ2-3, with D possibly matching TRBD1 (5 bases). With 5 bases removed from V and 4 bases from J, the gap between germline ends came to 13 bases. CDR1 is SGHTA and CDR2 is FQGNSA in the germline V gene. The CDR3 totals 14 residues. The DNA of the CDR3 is TGTGCCAGCAGCCTGGGGCAGGGTTCAGATACGCAGTATTTT. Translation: CASSLGQGSDTQYF. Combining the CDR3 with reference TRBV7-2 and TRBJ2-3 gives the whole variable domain GAGVSQSPSNKVTEKGKDVELRCDPISGHTALYWYRQSLGQGLEFLIYFQGNSAPDKSGLPSDRFSAERTGGSVSTLTIQRTQQEDSAVYLCASSLGQGSDTQYFGPGTRLTVL.

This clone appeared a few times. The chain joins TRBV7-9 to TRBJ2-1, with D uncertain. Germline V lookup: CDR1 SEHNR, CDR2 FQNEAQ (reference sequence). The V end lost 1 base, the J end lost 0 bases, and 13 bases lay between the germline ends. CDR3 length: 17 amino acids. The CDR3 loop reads CASSLGSTSSSYNEQFF. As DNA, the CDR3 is TGTGCCAGCAGCTTAGGCTCGACATCGAGCTCCTACAATGAGCAGTTCTTC. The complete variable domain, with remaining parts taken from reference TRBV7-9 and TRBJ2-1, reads DTGVSQNPRHKITKRGQNVTFRCDPISEHNRLYWYRQTLGQGPEFLTYFQNEAQLEKSRLLSDRFSAERPKGSFSTLEIQRTEQGDSAMYLCASSLGSTSSSYNEQFFGPGTRLTVL.

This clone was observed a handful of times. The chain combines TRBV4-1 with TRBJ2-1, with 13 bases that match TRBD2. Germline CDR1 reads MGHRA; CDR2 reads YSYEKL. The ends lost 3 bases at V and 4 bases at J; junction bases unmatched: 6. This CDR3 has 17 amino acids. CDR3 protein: CASSHIPGLAGYNEQFF. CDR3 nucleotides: TGCGCCAGCAGCCATATCCCGGGACTAGCGGGATACAATGAGCAGTTCTTC.

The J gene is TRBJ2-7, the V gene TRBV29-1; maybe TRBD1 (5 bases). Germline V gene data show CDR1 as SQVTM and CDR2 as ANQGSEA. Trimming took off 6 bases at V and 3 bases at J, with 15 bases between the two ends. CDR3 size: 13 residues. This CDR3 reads CSVITDNFYEQYF. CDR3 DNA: TGCAGCGTCATAACGGACAACTTCTACGAGCAGTACTTC.

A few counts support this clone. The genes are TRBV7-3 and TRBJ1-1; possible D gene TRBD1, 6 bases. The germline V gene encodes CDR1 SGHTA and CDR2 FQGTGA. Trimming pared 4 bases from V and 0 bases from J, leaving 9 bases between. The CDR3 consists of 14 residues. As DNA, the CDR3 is TGTGCCAGCAGCTCACAGGGAATGAACACTGAAGCTTTCTTT. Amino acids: CASSSQGMNTEAFF.

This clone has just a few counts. CDR3 sequence reads: CASSEAGGRNQPQHF. The CDR3 DNA reads TGTGCCAGCAGTGAAGCAGGGGGCAGGAATCAGCCCCAGCATTTT. The chain joins TRBV6-1 to TRBJ1-5, with TRBD1 identical over 7 bases. V lost 0 bases, J lost 4 bases, and 3 bases stayed unmatched. Germline CDR1 and CDR2: MNHNS and SASEGT. The CDR3 extends over 15 amino acids.

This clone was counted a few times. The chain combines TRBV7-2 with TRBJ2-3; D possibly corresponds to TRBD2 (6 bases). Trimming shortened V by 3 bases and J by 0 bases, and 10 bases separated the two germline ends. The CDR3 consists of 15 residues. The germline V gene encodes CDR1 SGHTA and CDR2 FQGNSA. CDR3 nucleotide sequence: TGTGCCAGCAGCTTCGCGGGACCTAGCACAGATACGCAGTATTTT. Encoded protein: CASSFAGPSTDTQYF. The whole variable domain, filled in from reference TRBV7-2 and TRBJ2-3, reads GAGVSQSPSNKVTEKGKDVELRCDPISGHTALYWYRQSLGQGLEFLIYFQGNSAPDKSGLPSDRFSAERTGGSVSTLTIQRTQQEDSAVYLCASSFAGPSTDTQYFGPGTRLTVL.

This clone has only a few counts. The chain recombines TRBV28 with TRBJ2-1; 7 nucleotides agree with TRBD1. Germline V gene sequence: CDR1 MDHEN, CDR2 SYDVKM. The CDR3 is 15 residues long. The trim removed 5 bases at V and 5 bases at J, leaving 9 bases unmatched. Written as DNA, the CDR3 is TGTGCCAGCAGTCCCCCCGGGACAGACGACAATGAGCAGTTCTTC. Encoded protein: CASSPPGTDDNEQFF.

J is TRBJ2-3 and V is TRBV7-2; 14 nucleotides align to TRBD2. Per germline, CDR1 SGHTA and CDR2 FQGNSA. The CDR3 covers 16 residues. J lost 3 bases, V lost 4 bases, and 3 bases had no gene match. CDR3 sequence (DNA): TGTGCCAGCAGCTCCGGGACTAGCGGGGGTACAGATACGCAGTATTTT. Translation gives CASSSGTSGGTDTQYF.

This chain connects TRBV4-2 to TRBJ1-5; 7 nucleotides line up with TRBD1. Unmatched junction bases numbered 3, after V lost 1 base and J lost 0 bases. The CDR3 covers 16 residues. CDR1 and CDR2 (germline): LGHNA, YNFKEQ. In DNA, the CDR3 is TGTGCCAGCAGCCAAGCGGCAGGGGGTAGCAATCAGCCCCAGCATTTT. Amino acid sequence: CASSQAAGGSNQPQHF.

CDR3 nucleotides: TGTGCCAGCAGCTTTGAGACCGGGGAGCTGTTTTTT. It yields the protein CASSFETGELFF. The gene calls are TRBV11-3 and TRBJ2-2, with D uncertain. This CDR3 contains 12 residues. Trimming stripped 3 bases from V and 5 bases from J, with 4 bases between. Germline loops: CDR1 SGHNT, CDR2 YENEEA.

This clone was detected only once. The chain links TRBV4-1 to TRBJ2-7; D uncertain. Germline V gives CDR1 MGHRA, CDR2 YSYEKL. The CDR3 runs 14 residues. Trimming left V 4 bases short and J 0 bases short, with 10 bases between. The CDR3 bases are TGCGCCAGCAGCCCCCTAGGCGTCTCCTACGAGCAGTACTTC. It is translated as CASSPLGVSYEQYF.

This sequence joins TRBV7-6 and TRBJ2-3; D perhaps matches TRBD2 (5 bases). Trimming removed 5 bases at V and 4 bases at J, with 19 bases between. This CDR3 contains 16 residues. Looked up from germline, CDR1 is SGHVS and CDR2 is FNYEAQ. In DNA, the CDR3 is TGTGCCAGCAGCCTCTCCACGGGGTCCCGCGCAGATACGCAGTATTTT. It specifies CASSLSTGSRADTQYF. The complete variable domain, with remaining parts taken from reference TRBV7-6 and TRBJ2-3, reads GAGVSQSPRYKVTKRGQDVALRCDPISGHVSLYWYRQALGQGPEFLTYFNYEAQQDKSGLPNDRFSAERPEGSISTLTIQRTEQRDSAMYRCASSLSTGSRADTQYFGPGTRLTVL.